These 32 T cell receptor beta chains came from one sample sequenced in a study of shared clonotypes between healthy human individuals. Produced via immunoSEQ multiplex PCR; TCRdb's table is partial and in-frame only. The sample records about 2.2 million clones, about 93% being singletons. As defined, naive CD8 cells were CD45RO-negative and positively selected for CCR7, with terminally differentiated effector memory CD45RA+ cells excluded. Source material: naive CD8+ T cells from PBMCs. These receptors were obtained from a man aged 18 to 29 in good health. Some clones in this sample may be carry-over from other donors' samples.

This chain links TRBV7-9 with TRBJ2-7; 10 nucleotides line up with TRBD2. CDR1 is SEHNR and CDR2 is FQNEAQ in the germline V gene (reference sequence). This CDR3 has 17 residues. The V segment lost 5 bases and the J segment 4 bases; nucleotides outside the gene matches: 14. The CDR3 sequence: CASSRKGTSDSLYEQYF. The CDR3 DNA is TGTGCCAGCAGCCGAAAAGGGACTAGCGATTCATTGTACGAGCAGTACTTC.

V is TRBV27 and J is TRBJ2-7, with 9 positions matching TRBD1. CDR1 and CDR2 from the germline V gene are MNHEY and SMNVEV (reference sequence). The CDR3 consists of 14 residues. Losses at the gene ends were 8 bases for V and 3 bases for J; bases not matched to a gene: 8. The CDR3 DNA reads as TGTGCCAGCTCTCGGACAGGGGACGTCTACGAGCAGTACTTC. Its translation is CASSRTGDVYEQYF.

About this clone itself: Other DNA sequences within the sample encode an identical CDR3. This chain connects TRBV27 to TRBJ2-5, with no clear D. CDR3 length: 13 residues. The ends were cut back, 3 bases at V and 2 bases at J, with 7 bases in the middle. Germline CDR1 reads MNHEY; CDR2 reads SMNVEV (reference sequence). CDR3: CASSLARQETQYF. CDR3 in DNA: TGTGCCAGCAGTTTGGCTAGGCAAGAGACCCAGTACTTC.

The rearrangement links TRBV7-3 to TRBJ2-5, with TRBD2 as a possible D gene (5 bases). Trimming pared 2 bases from V and 5 bases from J, leaving 18 bases between. CDR1 SGHTA and CDR2 FQGTGA come from the germline V gene. The CDR3 covers 16 residues. The CDR3 is CASSLLGGIRGETQYF. The CDR3 coding sequence is TGTGCCAGCAGCTTACTAGGCGGAATCAGAGGGGAGACCCAGTACTTC.

The CDR3 sequence: CASSVQRGPYNEQFF. DNA for the CDR3: TGTGCCAGCAGCGTACAAAGGGGACCATACAATGAGCAGTTCTTC. The chain is built from TRBV9 and TRBJ2-1; either TRBD1 or TRBD2 may supply D (5 bases each). Trimming cost V 1 base and J 4 bases, with 12 bases left between them. Germline CDR1 SGDLS, CDR2 YYNGEE. CDR3 length: 15 amino acids.

In regard to this clone: Relative to the germline gene, one junction end is altered; a read error may explain this. The chain combines TRBV25-1 with TRBJ2-5; 9 nucleotides align to TRBD1. The CDR3 contains 12 residues. Germline lookup yields CDR1 MGHDK and CDR2 SYGVNS. CDR3 bases: TGTGCCGCCGGGACAGGGCAAGAGACCCGGTACTTC. Translating it yields CAAGTGQETRYF.

V gene TRBV19 combines with J gene TRBJ2-1; possible D gene TRBD1, 5 bases. This CDR3 comprises 16 residues. Germline V gene sequence: CDR1 LNHDA, CDR2 SQIVND (reference sequence). V was cut by 5 bases and J by 0 bases, with 14 bases left in between. CDR3 in amino acids: CASSAIQVYSYNEQFF. The CDR3 DNA is TGTGCCAGTAGTGCGATACAGGTGTACTCCTACAATGAGCAGTTCTTC.

The chain is built from TRBV12-5 and TRBJ2-1, with 9 bases identical to TRBD2. Per germline, CDR1 LGHNT and CDR2 FRNRAP. The CDR3 loop spans 15 amino acids. Trimming took 7 bases from V and 5 from J; bases not matched to a gene: 9. CDR3 nucleotides: TGTGCTAGTGCCCTGGGCGCTAGCGGGGACAATGAGCAGTTCTTC. Its translation: CASALGASGDNEQFF. The variable domain in full, with the rest retrieved from reference TRBV12-5 and TRBJ2-1, is DARVTQTPRHKVTEMGQEVTMRCQPILGHNTVFWYRQTMMQGLELLAYFRNRAPLDDSGMPKDRFSAEMPDATLATLKIQPSEPRDSAVYFCASALGASGDNEQFFGPGTRLTVL.

This clone was recorded a few times. The chain carries TRBV9 and TRBJ1-5; no clear D. The CDR3 has 14 residues. Per the germline V gene, CDR1 is SGDLS and CDR2 is YYNGEE. Deletions cut 0 bases from V and 2 bases from J, with 6 bases between. The CDR3 DNA reads as TGTGCCAGCAGCGTAGGCCACGGCAATCAGCCCCAGCATTTT. As protein: CASSVGHGNQPQHF.

This sequence joins TRBV9 and TRBJ2-5; the D is unclear. Germline V gene lookup returns CDR1 SGDLS and CDR2 YYNGEE. V shed 4 bases and J shed 6 bases, with 19 bases lying between them. The CDR3 sequence is 15 residues long. CDR3 in DNA: TGTGCCAGCAGCCCCCTGAGGACCTCCCCCCAGACCCAGTACTTC. This gives the protein CASSPLRTSPQTQYF.

This clone came up once. Other DNA sequences of this sample code for an identical CDR3. This sequence joins TRBV28 and TRBJ1-2; possibly TRBD1 for D (5 bases). From germline, CDR1 is MDHEN and CDR2 SYDVKM. This CDR3 is 13 amino acids long. V was clipped by 2 bases and J by 4 bases, with 8 bases between them. This chain's CDR3 is CASSLGQGYGYTF. The CDR3 DNA follows: TGTGCCAGCAGTTTAGGGCAGGGCTATGGCTACACCTTC.

The CDR3 region has the DNA TGCGCCAGCAGCCAAGGACGGTTGGGGGACATTCAGTACTTC. Translation gives CASSQGRLGDIQYF. The chain links TRBV4-1 to TRBJ2-4; D tentatively reads TRBD1 or TRBD2 (5 bases each). This CDR3 comprises 14 residues. Germline-derived CDR1 and CDR2 are MGHRA and YSYEKL. V was cut by 1 base and J by 8 bases, with 12 bases left in between.

Points on this clone: In the same sample, other DNA sequences code for this CDR3. The CDR3 region has the DNA TGCGCCAGCAGCCCGGGGCTAGCCAAAAACATTCAGTACTTC. Encoded protein: CASSPGLAKNIQYF. The V and J genes are TRBV5-1 and TRBJ2-4, with D perhaps being TRBD1 or TRBD2 (5 bases each). The CDR3 length is 14 residues. Trimming took 4 bases from V and 0 from J, leaving 8 bases between them. The germline gives CDR1 SGHRS, CDR2 YFSETQ.

This clone was seen just once. J is TRBJ1-2 and V is TRBV18; 9 bases are shared with TRBD1. The V and J ends lost 5 bases and 8 bases, in that order; junction bases with no gene match: 9. Germline loops: CDR1 KGHSH, CDR2 LQKENI. The CDR3 totals 14 residues. CDR3 region: CASSMDRGFEGYTF. In DNA, the CDR3 is TGTGCCAGCTCAATGGACAGGGGCTTTGAGGGCTACACCTTC.

Only one count was recorded for this clone. The chain recombines TRBV7-6 with TRBJ2-1; tentatively, D is TRBD2 (6 bases). Per germline, CDR1 SGHVS and CDR2 FNYEAQ. V gave up 2 bases and J gave up 5 bases, with 13 bases separating them. This CDR3 region has 15 residues. The CDR3 DNA follows: TGTGCCAGCAGCTTACTACGGTCGGGAGACAATGAGCAGTTCTTC. Residues: CASSLLRSGDNEQFF.

As regards this clone: The same CDR3 also results from other DNA sequences found in this sample. This rearrangement joins TRBV19 to TRBJ2-2; 7 bases match TRBD1. This CDR3 is 15 amino acids long. The germline gives CDR1 LNHDA, CDR2 SQIVND (reference sequence). V was clipped by 3 bases and J by 4 bases; unmatched bases: 5. The CDR3 spells CASSILPGGTGELFF. CDR3 bases: TGTGCCAGTAGTATTCTCCCAGGGGGCACCGGGGAGCTGTTTTTT. The whole variable domain, remainder taken from reference TRBV19 and TRBJ2-2, is DGGITQSPKYLFRKEGQNVTLSCEQNLNHDAMYWYRQDPGQGLRLIYYSQIVNDFQKGDIAEGYSVSREKKESFPLTVTSAQKNPTAFYLCASSILPGGTGELFFGEGSRLTVL.

This chain uses TRBV5-1 with TRBJ2-7; D gene ambiguous. Germline lookup yields CDR1 SGHRS and CDR2 YFSETQ. The CDR3 runs to 15 residues. V gave up 0 bases and J gave up 4 bases, with 14 bases separating them. This chain's CDR3 is CASSLERSLRYEQYF. The CDR3 bases are TGCGCCAGCAGCTTGGAAAGGTCCCTCAGGTACGAGCAGTACTTC.

Note on this clone: The same CDR3 is also encoded by other DNA sequences in this sample. The chain is built from TRBV11-2 and TRBJ2-7; TRBD2 aligns across 9 bases. Unmatched junction bases numbered 3, after V lost 3 bases and J lost 6 bases. Germline V gene lookup returns CDR1 SGHAT and CDR2 FQNNGV. The CDR3 sequence is 13 residues long. CDR3 coding DNA: TGTGCCAGCAGCTTGACTAGCGGCTCCGAGCAGTACTTC. Translated: CASSLTSGSEQYF.

The count of this clone is one. This chain connects TRBV7-9 to TRBJ2-4; a possible D gene is TRBD2 (5 bases). CDR3 size: 13 residues. Between the trimmed V and J ends, which lost 5 bases and 8 bases, there was a span of 13 bases. Germline lookup yields CDR1 SEHNR and CDR2 FQNEAQ (reference sequence). CDR3 DNA sequence: TGTGCCAGCAGCCCCCCCCCGCGGGACATTCAGTACTTC. Translating it yields CASSPPPRDIQYF. Full variable domain (rest looked up from reference TRBV7-9 and TRBJ2-4): DTGVSQNPRHKITKRGQNVTFRCDPISEHNRLYWYRQTLGQGPEFLTYFQNEAQLEKSRLLSDRFSAERPKGSFSTLEIQRTEQGDSAMYLCASSPPPRDIQYFGAGTRLSVL.

The V gene is TRBV27, the J gene TRBJ2-3, with 9 bases that match TRBD1. The V segment lost 4 bases and the J segment 2 bases; nucleotides outside the gene matches: 13. Germline V gene data show CDR1 as MNHEY and CDR2 as SMNVEV (reference sequence). The CDR3 has 18 amino acids. Here the CDR3 reads CASSSLNIRTGVTDTQYF. Written as DNA, the CDR3 is TGTGCCAGCAGTTCCCTGAACATAAGGACAGGGGTCACAGATACGCAGTATTTT.

In regard to this clone: This same CDR3 is encoded by further DNA sequences in the sample. The chain uses TRBV13 and TRBJ2-7; a possible D gene is TRBD1 (6 bases). The CDR3 covers 14 residues. Germline CDR1 PRHDT, CDR2 FYEKMQ (reference sequence). V lost 4 bases and J 0 bases, leaving 10 bases between the germline ends. The CDR3 reads CASSSGQSSYEQYF. DNA for the CDR3: TGTGCCAGCAGCTCCGGACAGAGCTCCTACGAGCAGTACTTC.

The rearrangement uses TRBV10-1 and TRBJ2-7; possibly TRBD1 for D (6 bases). CDR1 is WNHNN, CDR2 SYGVQD, per germline (reference sequence). This CDR3 is 16 amino acids long. Trimming took 3 bases from V and 6 from J, leaving 21 bases between them. The CDR3 coding sequence is TGCGCCAGCAGTGACCGACAGGACGCGTTTTTCGGCGAGCAGTACTTC. Protein: CASSDRQDAFFGEQYF.

The rearrangement links TRBV5-1 to TRBJ2-4, with D perhaps matching TRBD1 (6 bases). Trimming stripped 4 bases from V and 4 bases from J, with 18 bases between. This CDR3 has 16 residues. Germline CDR1 reads SGHRS; CDR2 reads YFSETQ. CDR3: CASSPTKTGVKNIQYF. The CDR3 DNA sequence: TGCGCCAGCAGCCCTACCAAGACAGGCGTAAAAAACATTCAGTACTTC. Drawing the rest from reference TRBV5-1 and TRBJ2-4, the complete variable domain is KAGVTQTPRYLIKTRGQQVTLSCSPISGHRSVSWYQQTPGQGLQFLFEYFSETQRNKGNFPGRFSGRQFSNSRSEMNVSTLELGDSALYLCASSPTKTGVKNIQYFGAGTRLSVL.

The chain is built from TRBV4-1 and TRBJ2-1; TRBD1 agrees at 12 bases. V shed 4 bases and J 6 bases; nucleotides not matched to a gene: 7. This CDR3 contains 16 residues. Per the germline V gene, CDR1 is MGHRA and CDR2 is YSYEKL. CDR3 sequence (DNA): TGCGCCAGCAGCCTTAAAGGGGACAGGGGGCTCAATGAGCAGTTCTTC. As protein: CASSLKGDRGLNEQFF.

The chain employs TRBV7-9 and TRBJ1-1; tentatively, D is TRBD1 (6 bases). Trimming shortened V by 6 bases and J by 4 bases, and 15 bases separated the two germline ends. The CDR3 covers 14 residues. The germline V gene encodes CDR1 SEHNR and CDR2 FQNEAQ (reference sequence). For the CDR3, the DNA is TGTGCCAGCAGTTCCACAGGGTTGGGCACTGAAGCTTTCTTT. Translation: CASSSTGLGTEAFF.

This chain uses TRBV6-1 with TRBJ2-1, with D possibly being TRBD2 (6 bases). Trimming removed 4 bases at V and 5 bases at J, with 15 bases between. The CDR3 sequence is 15 residues long. The V gene's germline CDR1 is MNHNS and CDR2 SASEGT. CDR3 in DNA: TGTGCCAGCAGTGGCGTCCGGGGGACGGACAATGAGCAGTTCTTC. Its translation is CASSGVRGTDNEQFF.

The V and J genes are TRBV10-3 and TRBJ2-3, with 8 nucleotides matching TRBD2. V trimming: 6 bases; J trimming: 2 bases; junction bases outside the gene matches: 4. The germline V gene encodes CDR1 ENHRY and CDR2 SYGVKD. This CDR3 contains 14 residues. The CDR3 is CAIRTSELTDTQYF. Written as DNA, the CDR3 is TGTGCCATCAGGACTAGCGAACTCACAGATACGCAGTATTTT.

This sequence joins TRBV5-1 and TRBJ2-5; possibly TRBD1 for D (6 bases). The V gene lost 2 bases and the J gene lost 1 base, with 18 bases spanning the gap. From germline, CDR1 is SGHRS and CDR2 YFSETQ. The CDR3 is 17 amino acids. CDR3 region: CASSLKQGATSQETQYF. The CDR3 DNA reads TGCGCCAGCAGCTTAAAACAGGGCGCGACGAGCCAAGAGACCCAGTACTTC.

The CDR3 reads CASSHGMGNQPQHF. In nucleotides, the CDR3 is TGTGCCAGCAGCCATGGAATGGGCAATCAGCCCCAGCATTTT. The chain carries TRBV13 and TRBJ1-5, with no clear D. V lost 5 bases, J lost 2 bases, and 10 bases lay in between. This CDR3 is 14 amino acids long. In germline, CDR1 is PRHDT, CDR2 FYEKMQ (reference sequence).

The chain links TRBV30 to TRBJ1-2; perhaps TRBD1 as D (5 bases). Trimming stripped 3 bases from V and 7 bases from J, with 9 bases between. This CDR3 is 11 amino acids long. Germline CDR1 reads GTSNPN; CDR2 reads SVGIG (reference sequence). CDR3 DNA: TGTGCCTGGAGCCAGGGTATTGGCTACACCTTC. Translating gives CAWSQGIGYTF.

This chain joins TRBV30 and TRBJ2-6; TRBD1 matches 8 bases. V was pared by 3 bases and J by 0 bases, with 10 bases of the junction left unmatched. CDR1 is GTSNPN and CDR2 is SVGIG in the germline V gene (reference sequence). CDR3 length: 18 amino acids. CDR3 nucleotide sequence: TGTGCCTGGAGCGCCCCCGGGACAGGCTTCTCTGGGGCCAACGTCCTGACTTTC. Translating it yields CAWSAPGTGFSGANVLTF.

As for this clone: Distinct nucleotide sequences in the sample also encode this CDR3. The chain combines TRBV27 with TRBJ2-3, with unresolved D. Deletions cut 5 bases from V and 3 bases from J, with 9 bases between. The germline V gene encodes CDR1 MNHEY and CDR2 SMNVEV (reference sequence). The length of the CDR3 is 13 residues. The CDR3 DNA sequence: TGTGCCAGCAGTCGAGGACGAACAGATACGCAGTATTTT. Amino acid sequence: CASSRGRTDTQYF.